A selection of T cell receptor beta chains follows, all from one sample in a study of T cells in Graves' hyperthyroidism and ophthalmopathy. Each CDR3 protein is one row after TCRdb ran MiXCR on the multiplex PCR reads. The sample lists around 300,000 distinct CDR3 sequences, 15% to 20% occurring once. The sample comprised blood. These receptors originate from a man aged 45 to 65 with Graves' ophthalmopathy. Both conserved end residues are part of each CDR3. D genes are given only for firm matches. The listing skips clone size in some rows; elsewhere it reads once, few, many or a size class.

j_call clone_size v_call d_call cdr3_nt cdr3_aa
TRBJ2-7 NA TRBV7-9 NA TGTGCCAGCAGCTTAGAACAGGCAGGCGGGGAGCAGTACTTC CASSLEQAGGEQYF
TRBJ1-5 few TRBV6-1 NA TGTGCCAGCACCAAGAGGGGGAGTAATCAGCCCCAGCATTTT CASTKRGSNQPQHF
TRBJ2-7 NA TRBV29-1 TRBD1 TGCAGCGTCCCTGGGACAGGGAATTACGAGCAGTACTTC CSVPGTGNYEQYF
TRBJ2-5 few TRBV7-9 TRBD2 TGTGCCAGCAGATTCGCGGCGGGGGGAGAGACCCAGTACTTC CASRFAAGGETQYF
TRBJ2-3 few TRBV28 NA TGTGCCAGCAGGGCCCCTAGCACAGATACGCAGTATTTT CASRAPSTDTQYF
TRBJ2-5 NA TRBV6-1 TRBD2 TGTGCCAGCAGTCGAAGCGGGGTCGGGGGGACCCAGTACTTC CASSRSGVGGTQYF
TRBJ1-1 NA TRBV15 NA TGTGCCACCAGCCGTAAGGGGGGGATGAACACTGAAGCTTTCTTT CATSRKGGMNTEAFF
TRBJ1-6 few TRBV20-1 NA TGCAGTGCTAGTCTCCCCCCGGGCGCTAACGATTCACCCCTCCACTTT CSASLPPGANDSPLHF
TRBJ2-1 few TRBV5-8 NA TGTGCCAGCAGCTTGTTTTTTAAGGGTGAGCAGTTCTTC CASSLFFKGEQFF
TRBJ2-2 many TRBV7-8 TRBD1 TGTGCCAGCAGCCCGGACAGGGGAATAACCGGGGAGCTGTTTTTT CASSPDRGITGELFF
TRBJ2-7 NA TRBV30 TRBD1 TGTGCCTGGAGTGGGACAGGGCCCCTCGAGCAGTACTTC CAWSGTGPLEQYF
TRBJ2-7 NA TRBV6-9 TRBD1 TGTGCCAGCAGTTACATGCCGGGACAGGGCTCCTACGAGCAGTACTTC CASSYMPGQGSYEQYF
TRBJ2-5 many TRBV7-2 NA TGTGCCAGCACCCTCCAGCCGTACCGAGAGACCCAGTACTTC CASTLQPYRETQYF
TRBJ2-7 many TRBV7-9 NA TGTGCCAGCAGCCCGTGGGGCGAGCAGTACTTC CASSPWGEQYF
TRBJ2-4 NA TRBV11-2 NA TGTGCCAGCACCCAAGGGGACCCAAATTGGAGCATTCAGTACTTC CASTQGDPNWSIQYF
TRBJ2-5 NA TRBV5-1 NA TGCGCCAGCAGCTTGGAAGGCAGGGGGAGGGAGACCCAGTACTTC CASSLEGRGRETQYF
TRBJ2-6 NA TRBV14 NA TGTGCCAGCAGCCAAGCGGGGGCCCCTGGGGCCAACGTCCTGACTTTC CASSQAGAPGANVLTF
TRBJ2-7 few TRBV10-3 TRBD1 TGTGCCATCAGCCGGGACAGGGAGTCCTACGAGCAGTACTTC CAISRDRESYEQYF
TRBJ2-1 many TRBV7-8 NA TGTGCCAGCAGCTCATTAGGGAGCTCCTACAATGAGCAGTTCTTC CASSSLGSSYNEQFF
TRBJ1-1 many TRBV2 NA TGTGCCAGCAGGCCCCAAGGGGATGGGAACACTTCTGCTTTCTTT CASRPQGDGNTSAFF
TRBJ2-3 few TRBV15 TRBD2 TGTGCCACCAGCAGACTAGCGGGAGGTACAGATACGCAGTATTTT CATSRLAGGTDTQYF
TRBJ2-1 few TRBV4-2 TRBD2 TGTGCCAGCAGCCAAGAAGGCGCCCAGCGGGAGTTGAATGAGCAGTTCTTC CASSQEGAQRELNEQFF
TRBJ2-5 NA TRBV19 NA TGTGCCAGTAGGGGGGCGGGACTCTCCCAAGAGACCCAGTACTTC CASRGAGLSQETQYF
TRBJ2-1 NA TRBV30 TRBD2 TGTGCCTGCCAAGGGGTTGGGACTAACGGGAGGAATGAGCAGTTCTTC CACQGVGTNGRNEQFF
TRBJ2-2 NA TRBV10-3 TRBD1 TGTGCCATCGGAGGGACAGGGGGCTTTCGGGAGCTGTTTTTT CAIGGTGGFRELFF
TRBJ2-5 few TRBV7-8 NA TGTGCCAGCAGTTTTGACAGTCAAGAGACCCAGTACTTC CASSFDSQETQYF
TRBJ1-1 few TRBV28 TRBD1 TGTGCCAGCAGTTCACAGGGGGCGCGGATGGGTACTGAAGCTTTCTTT CASSSQGARMGTEAFF
TRBJ2-5 few TRBV7-2 TRBD1 TGTGCCAGCAGCTCCCAGGGGGCGTGGAGGGAGACCCAGTACTTC CASSSQGAWRETQYF
TRBJ2-1 NA TRBV9 NA TGTGCCAGCAGCCCCGTGGGTCAAAGCTCCTACAATGAGCAGTTCTTC CASSPVGQSSYNEQFF
TRBJ1-5 NA TRBV6-1 TRBD1 TGTGCCAGCACCCCATCCGGGACAGGGTCCTATAGCAATCAGCCCCAGCATTTT CASTPSGTGSYSNQPQHF
TRBJ1-1 many TRBV5-1 NA TGCGCCAGCAGCTTGACTTCCTCGCGCAGGGTCACTGAAGCTTTCTTT CASSLTSSRRVTEAFF
TRBJ2-1 few TRBV7-3 TRBD2 TGTGCCAGCAGCCAGGGGTCAGCGGGAGCCTACAATGAGCAGTTCTTC CASSQGSAGAYNEQFF
TRBJ2-7 many TRBV2 NA TGTGCCAGCAATCCCGGGCGGCACGAGCAGTACTTC CASNPGRHEQYF
TRBJ1-6 NA TRBV2 NA TGTGCCAGCACCAGGGCAGGAGTAGATAATTCACCCCTCCACTTT CASTRAGVDNSPLHF
TRBJ1-5 few TRBV28 NA TGTGCCAGCACCCAGGGGTACCAGCCCCAGCATTTT CASTQGYQPQHF
TRBJ2-5 many TRBV2 NA TGTGCCAGCAGTGACGCAGGCGGGGAGACCCAGTACTTC CASSDAGGETQYF
TRBJ2-5 many TRBV30 NA TGTGCCTGGGCAGGGACGTTAGAGACCCAGTACTTC CAWAGTLETQYF
TRBJ2-1 many TRBV2 NA TGTGCCAGCAGTGCGGACAGTGCCTACAATGAGCAGTTCTTC CASSADSAYNEQFF
TRBJ1-4 many TRBV11-2 NA TGTGCCAGCAGCTCCGTTGTCAACCTGGCTGAAAAACTGTTTTTT CASSSVVNLAEKLFF
TRBJ1-2 NA TRBV3-1 TRBD1 TGTGCCAGCAGCCAAAGGGCCCAGGGGGGGGTTAACTATGGCTACACCTTC CASSQRAQGGVNYGYTF
TRBJ1-4 NA TRBV4-2 NA TGTGCCAGCAGCCAAGATTTAGGGGGTGAAGAAAAACTGTTTTTT CASSQDLGGEEKLFF
TRBJ1-4 NA TRBV4-1 NA TGCGCCAGCAGACTGTCAGGGATCCAAACTAATGAAAAACTGTTTTTT CASRLSGIQTNEKLFF
TRBJ1-1 NA TRBV28 NA TGTGCCAGCAAGGGGGGATACACTGAAGCTTTCTTT CASKGGYTEAFF
TRBJ2-7 many TRBV28 NA TGTGCCAGCAGTTTATTGGGACGGAACTACGAGCAGTACTTC CASSLLGRNYEQYF
TRBJ2-1 many TRBV20-1 TRBD2 TGCAGTGCTAGAGATTGGCTAGCGGGAGTAAGTGAGCAGTTCTTC CSARDWLAGVSEQFF
TRBJ1-6 few TRBV11-2 NA TGTGCCAGCAGCTCCCCCCCCGCGGGGGATCGGGGCTCCTATAATTCACCCCTCCACTTT CASSSPPAGDRGSYNSPLHF
TRBJ2-2 many TRBV12-3/TRBV12-4 NA TGTGCCAGCATTCAGGGCAATCCGTTAGTTGTCAGGGAGCTGTTTTTT CASIQGNPLVVRELFF
TRBJ1-5 NA TRBV24-1 NA TGTGCCACCAGTGATACGGGAGCGGGGAAGCAGCCCCAGCATTTT CATSDTGAGKQPQHF
TRBJ2-6 NA TRBV5-1 TRBD1 TGCGCCAGCAGCTCGAAGGACAGGGTATTGGCTGGGGCCAACGTCCTGACTTTC CASSSKDRVLAGANVLTF
TRBJ2-7 many TRBV2 NA TGTGCCAGTACGGGGACCTGGAGCTCCTACGAGCAGTACTTC CASTGTWSSYEQYF